Listed here are 23 T cell receptor beta chains from one sample, sequenced in a study of blood T cell repertoires in COVID-19. The assay was immunoSEQ multiplex PCR, and TCRdb's table has in-frame clones only and misses some. This table holds fewer than 300,000 clones, over 80% found once. Sequencing was carried out using peripheral blood. The receptors were sampled from a woman in her thirties or forties who had recovered from COVID-19.

CDR3 amino acids: CASSLSSGSYNEQFF. In DNA, the CDR3 is TGCGCCAGCAGCCTATCTAGCGGCTCCTACAATGAGCAGTTCTTC. The chain carries TRBV5-1 and TRBJ2-1; TRBD2 aligns across 7 bases. Per germline, CDR1 SGHRS and CDR2 YFSETQ. This CDR3 is built from 15 residues. With 4 bases clipped from V and 0 bases from J, the junction kept 4 bases outside the gene matches. Based on the CDR3 plus reference TRBV5-1 and TRBJ2-1, the full variable domain is KAGVTQTPRYLIKTRGQQVTLSCSPISGHRSVSWYQQTPGQGLQFLFEYFSETQRNKGNFPGRFSGRQFSNSRSEMNVSTLELGDSALYLCASSLSSGSYNEQFFGPGTRLTVL.

The chain uses TRBV5-1 and TRBJ2-2; 7 nucleotides match TRBD1. The length of the CDR3 is 14 residues. CDR1 and CDR2 from the germline V gene are SGHRS and YFSETQ. The V segment lost 4 bases and the J segment 7 bases; nucleotides outside the gene matches: 7. As DNA, the CDR3 is TGCGCCAGCAGCGTACAGGGGAACGGCGGGGAGCTGTTTTTT. This gives the protein CASSVQGNGGELFF. Complete variable domain (other parts from reference TRBV5-1 and TRBJ2-2): KAGVTQTPRYLIKTRGQQVTLSCSPISGHRSVSWYQQTPGQGLQFLFEYFSETQRNKGNFPGRFSGRQFSNSRSEMNVSTLELGDSALYLCASSVQGNGGELFFGEGSRLTVL.

The genes are TRBV18 and TRBJ1-5, with 10 bases matching TRBD1. CDR3 length: 18 residues. Germline CDR1 reads KGHSH; CDR2 reads LQKENI. The J segment lost 0 bases and the V segment lost 2 bases, leaving 7 bases of the junction unmatched. The CDR3 DNA reads as TGTGCCAGCTCACCAGTCGGACAGGGGGGCGATAGCAATCAGCCCCAGCATTTT. Its protein product is CASSPVGQGGDSNQPQHF.

V usage is TRBV11-3 and J usage is TRBJ2-2, with 7 positions matching TRBD1. V gave up 5 bases and J gave up 1 base; unmatched junction bases: 4. The CDR3 consists of 15 residues. Germline CDR1 SGHNT, CDR2 YENEEA. The CDR3 region has the DNA TGTGCCAGCAGCCCATGGACAGGGAACACCGGGGAGCTGTTTTTT. It specifies CASSPWTGNTGELFF.

The genes are TRBV11-3 and TRBJ2-7, with 7 bases lining up with TRBD2. Germline V CDR1 and CDR2: SGHNT, YENEEA. The CDR3 consists of 14 residues. The V and J ends lost 5 bases and 6 bases, in that order; junction bases with no gene match: 10. CDR3 nucleotide sequence: TGTGCCAGCAGCGAGGCGGGGGTACCCAGCGAGCAGTACTTC. It specifies CASSEAGVPSEQYF.

The chain links TRBV4-1 to TRBJ2-3; perhaps TRBD2 as D (6 bases). The ends were cut back, 2 bases at V and 0 bases at J, with 15 bases in the middle. Germline V CDR1 and CDR2: MGHRA, YSYEKL. This CDR3 is built from 17 residues. The CDR3 DNA follows: TGCGCCAGCAGCCAATGGACTTTTAGCGGAAGCACAGATACGCAGTATTTT. It specifies CASSQWTFSGSTDTQYF.

The rearrangement joins TRBV6-5 to TRBJ1-1; 10 nucleotides align to TRBD1. Germline assignment: CDR1 MNHEY and CDR2 SVGAGI. Unmatched junction bases numbered 5, after V lost 2 bases and J lost 11 bases. CDR3 length equals 13 residues. The CDR3 spells CASSYPGTGDAFF. As DNA, the CDR3 is TGTGCCAGCAGTTACCCGGGGACAGGGGACGCTTTCTTT.

The V and J genes are TRBV2 and TRBJ1-1; D is unresolved. Trimming removed 7 bases from V and 0 bases from J, with 12 bases in between. Germline-derived CDR1 and CDR2 are SNHLY and FYNNEI. The CDR3 has 14 residues. CDR3 in DNA: TGTGCCAGCAAGGAGGGCGCAATGAACACTGAAGCTTTCTTT. It is translated as CASKEGAMNTEAFF.

This clone was counted only a few times. The DNA for the CDR3 is TGTGCCAGCAGGCTTCCGGGACTAGCGTACGCAGATACGCAGTATTTT. Translating gives CASRLPGLAYADTQYF. The chain joins TRBV6-6 to TRBJ2-3; TRBD2 aligns across 10 bases. The CDR3 runs 16 residues. Germline V gene lookup returns CDR1 MNHNY and CDR2 SVGAGI (reference sequence). V shed 6 bases, J shed 4 bases, and the junction held 10 bases outside the gene matches.

V usage is TRBV9 and J usage is TRBJ2-1; 10 bases match TRBD1. Germline CDR1 reads SGDLS; CDR2 reads YYNGEE. V gave up 2 bases and J gave up 6 bases; unmatched junction bases: 8. The CDR3 has 16 residues. CDR3 nucleotides: TGTGCCAGCAGCGTCGTATCCGGGACAGGGGCCAATGAGCAGTTCTTC. This gives the protein CASSVVSGTGANEQFF.

This rearrangement joins TRBV7-7 to TRBJ2-6, with TRBD1 as a possible D gene (6 bases). Germline CDR1 SSHAT, CDR2 FNYEAQ (reference sequence). The CDR3 is 17 residues long. Trimming pared 2 bases from V and 4 bases from J, leaving 15 bases between. CDR3 residues: CASSLFTGSTGANVLTF. In DNA form, the CDR3 reads TGTGCCAGCAGCTTATTTACAGGGTCGACGGGGGCCAACGTCCTGACTTTC. The full variable domain, its missing parts supplied by reference TRBV7-7 and TRBJ2-6, is GAGVSQSPRYKVTKRGQDVTLRCDPISSHATLYWYQQALGQGPEFLTYFNYEAQPDKSGLPSDRFSAERPEGSISTLTIQRTEQRDSAMYRCASSLFTGSTGANVLTFGAGSRLTVL.

The chain is built from TRBV19 and TRBJ2-7, with 9 nucleotides matching TRBD1. V gave up 5 bases and J gave up 3 bases; unmatched junction bases: 5. From germline, CDR1 is LNHDA and CDR2 SQIVND (reference sequence). This CDR3 is 14 amino acids long. As DNA, the CDR3 is TGTGCCAGTAGTCCCCGGGACAGGGACTACGAGCAGTACTTC. It codes for CASSPRDRDYEQYF. The entire variable domain, with the rest obtained from reference TRBV19 and TRBJ2-7, is as follows: DGGITQSPKYLFRKEGQNVTLSCEQNLNHDAMYWYRQDPGQGLRLIYYSQIVNDFQKGDIAEGYSVSREKKESFPLTVTSAQKNPTAFYLCASSPRDRDYEQYFGPGTRLTVT.

V is TRBV29-1 and J is TRBJ1-2; D uncertain. Germline V gene data show CDR1 as SQVTM and CDR2 as ANQGSEA. Trimming cost V 7 bases and J 6 bases, with 12 bases left between them. This CDR3 contains 11 residues. CDR3 nucleotides: TGCAGCGCCGGACTTGAGCATGGCTACACCTTC. Encoded protein: CSAGLEHGYTF. The complete variable domain, with remaining parts taken from reference TRBV29-1 and TRBJ1-2, reads SAVISQKPSRDICQRGTSLTIQCQVDSQVTMMFWYRQQPGQSLTLIATANQGSEATYESGFVIDKFPISRPNLTFSTLTVSNMSPEDSSIYLCSAGLEHGYTFGSGTRLTVV.

Worth noting for this clone: This may come from a read error, since a much larger clone is one base off. Other DNA sequences in the same sample also yield this CDR3. The chain employs TRBV5-1 and TRBJ2-6; the match to TRBD1 covers 7 bases. V lost 4 bases to trimming and J lost 0 bases; unmatched junction nucleotides: 1. The CDR3 sequence is 15 residues long. Germline V lookup: CDR1 SGHRS, CDR2 YFSETQ. The CDR3 DNA reads TGCGCCAGCAGCCCAGGGGGCTCTGGGGCCAACGTCCTGACTTTC. Its translation is CASSPGGSGANVLTF.

In its sample, this clone was seen a few times. The chain uses TRBV19 and TRBJ2-3; 11 nucleotides agree with TRBD1. V lost 3 bases and J lost 5; bases outside the gene matches: 1. The germline V gene has CDR1 LNHDA and CDR2 SQIVND (reference sequence). The CDR3 extends over 14 amino acids. The CDR3 nucleotides read TGTGCCAGTAGTATCGGGACAGGGGGAGATACGCAGTATTTT. Translated: CASSIGTGGDTQYF. Full variable domain (rest looked up from reference TRBV19 and TRBJ2-3): DGGITQSPKYLFRKEGQNVTLSCEQNLNHDAMYWYRQDPGQGLRLIYYSQIVNDFQKGDIAEGYSVSREKKESFPLTVTSAQKNPTAFYLCASSIGTGGDTQYFGPGTRLTVL.

The rearrangement joins TRBV7-9 to TRBJ1-2; D may be TRBD1 (6 bases). The V end lost 5 bases, the J end lost 4 bases, and 11 bases lay between the germline ends. Germline loops: CDR1 SEHNR, CDR2 FQNEAQ (reference sequence). The CDR3 is 13 residues long. CDR3 amino acids: CASSAGTSYGYTF. The CDR3 DNA is TGTGCCAGCAGCGCCGGGACAAGCTATGGCTACACCTTC. The complete variable domain, with remaining parts taken from reference TRBV7-9 and TRBJ1-2, reads DTGVSQNPRHKITKRGQNVTFRCDPISEHNRLYWYRQTLGQGPEFLTYFQNEAQLEKSRLLSDRFSAERPKGSFSTLEIQRTEQGDSAMYLCASSAGTSYGYTFGSGTRLTVV.

This chain connects TRBV7-2 to TRBJ1-2; TRBD1 matches at 9 bases. CDR3 size: 15 residues. The V gene's germline CDR1 is SGHTA and CDR2 FQGNSA. V lost 5 bases and J lost 4; bases outside the gene matches: 8. The CDR3 nucleotides are TGTGCCAGCAGCCTCAACAGGGGGCGCGGCTATGGCTACACCTTC. It codes for CASSLNRGRGYGYTF.

This clone was picked up a small number of times. This chain connects TRBV18 to TRBJ1-6, with a possible D match to TRBD1 (6 bases). This CDR3 is built from 14 residues. From germline, CDR1 is KGHSH and CDR2 LQKENI. Trimming took 2 bases from V and 6 from J, leaving 8 bases between them. The CDR3 spells CASSPLQGNSPLHF. DNA for the CDR3: TGTGCCAGCTCACCATTACAGGGTAATTCACCCCTCCACTTT.

The chain recombines TRBV19 with TRBJ1-1; 8 bases are a match to TRBD1. V lost 8 bases and J lost 1; bases outside the gene matches: 6. Germline CDR1 and CDR2: LNHDA and SQIVND (reference sequence). CDR3 length: 14 residues. The CDR3 DNA sequence: TGTGCCAGTTCAGGGGGCGGTTCGAACACTGAAGCTTTCTTT. Residues: CASSGGGSNTEAFF.

This chain joins TRBV11-2 and TRBJ2-7; D call uncertain. Looked up from germline, CDR1 is SGHAT and CDR2 is FQNNGV. The CDR3 totals 14 residues. Trimming stripped 0 bases from V and 3 bases from J, with 9 bases between. The CDR3 nucleotides are TGTGCCAGCAGCTTAGATCGCGTTTACTACGAGCAGTACTTC. Its translation: CASSLDRVYYEQYF.

The chain recombines TRBV7-9 with TRBJ1-2; TRBD1 agrees at 9 bases. V shed 5 bases and J 4 bases; nucleotides not matched to a gene: 5. Germline V lookup: CDR1 SEHNR, CDR2 FQNEAQ (reference sequence). The CDR3 is 14 amino acids. The CDR3 nucleotides are TGTGCCAGCAGCAATGACAGGGGGTTCTATGGCTACACCTTC. Amino acid sequence: CASSNDRGFYGYTF.

V is TRBV30 and J is TRBJ1-2; a weak D match, TRBD1 (5 bases). V was shortened by 0 bases and J by 8 bases, with 31 bases between the two germline ends. Looked up from germline, CDR1 is GTSNPN and CDR2 is SVGIG (reference sequence). This CDR3 is built from 19 residues. The CDR3 here is CAWSVGPGSGTSGAKGYTF. CDR3 nucleotide sequence: TGTGCCTGGAGTGTAGGTCCCGGCTCCGGGACTAGCGGGGCGAAGGGCTACACCTTC.

The chain couples TRBV30 to TRBJ1-5; no clear D gene. The CDR3 extends over 12 amino acids. CDR1 GTSNPN and CDR2 SVGIG come from the germline V gene (reference sequence). V shed 2 bases and J shed 0 bases, with 2 bases lying between them. CDR3 coding DNA: TGTGCCTGGAGTCTTAGCAATCAGCCCCAGCATTTT. As protein: CAWSLSNQPQHF. The complete variable domain, with remaining parts taken from reference TRBV30 and TRBJ1-5, reads SQTIHQWPATLVQPVGSPLSLECTVEGTSNPNLYWYRQAAGRGLQLLFYSVGIGQISSEVPQNLSASRPQDRQFILSSKKLLLSDSGFYLCAWSLSNQPQHFGDGTRLSIL.